This is a list of T cell receptor beta chains from one sample in a study of cytomegalovirus exposure and HLA in healthy donors. Method: immunoSEQ multiplex PCR; TCRdb's copy keeps in-frame clones and lacks some. The sample shows 150,000 to 200,000 clones, 75% of them seen only once. Sequencing was carried out using PBMCs. The origin of the receptors is a male donor in good health and CMV-seronegative. Each CDR3 is given with its conserved first and last residue. The order of the fields is J gene, D gene, clone size, CDR3 length, V gene, CDR3 protein, CDR3 DNA. D genes are given only for firm matches. Clone size is shown for a subset of rows, as once, few, many or a class of expanded clone.

TRBJ1-3,-,-,11,TRBV29-1,CSVRLGNTIYF,TGCAGCGTCAGGCTTGGAAACACCATATATTTT
TRBJ1-2,TRBD1,-,14,TRBV15,CATSRDRVVYGYTF,TGTGCCACCAGCAGGGACAGGGTTGTCTATGGCTACACCTTC
TRBJ2-7,-,-,14,TRBV28,CASSPSYDPGEQYF,TGTGCCAGCAGCCCCTCCTACGATCCTGGCGAGCAGTACTTC
TRBJ1-3,-,-,14,TRBV28,CASSTGFSGNTIYF,TGTGCCAGCAGTACGGGATTCTCTGGAAACACCATATATTTT
TRBJ2-3,-,-,14,TRBV10-3,CAIRGVIATDTQYF,TGTGCCATCAGGGGAGTTATAGCTACAGATACGCAGTATTTT
TRBJ2-1,TRBD2,-,16,TRBV2,CASSARTSGTYNEQFF,TGTGCCAGCAGTGCCAGGACTAGCGGGACCTACAATGAGCAGTTCTTC
TRBJ2-3,TRBD2,few,16,TRBV19,CATVAGGRAGTDTQYF,TGTGCCACCGTGGCTGGCGGGAGGGCCGGGACAGATACGCAGTATTTT
TRBJ1-1,-,-,13,TRBV11-2,CASSTGLNTEAFF,TGTGCCAGCAGTACAGGGCTTAACACTGAAGCTTTCTTT
TRBJ2-5,TRBD1,-,15,TRBV6-5,CASSRPTGGRETQYF,TGTGCCAGCAGTCGACCGACAGGGGGACGAGAGACCCAGTACTTC
TRBJ1-2,-,once,14,TRBV6-5,CASSYRTTNYGYTF,TGTGCCAGCAGTTATCGGACAACTAACTATGGCTACACCTTC
TRBJ2-1,-,-,13,TRBV19,CASGGAGYNEQFF,TGTGCCAGTGGGGGGGCAGGATACAATGAGCAGTTCTTC
TRBJ2-5,-,few,14,TRBV6-5,CASSGARYQETQYF,TGTGCCAGCAGTGGAGCAAGGTACCAAGAGACCCAGTACTTC
TRBJ1-1,-,few,12,TRBV18,CASSPIQGEAFF,TGTGCCAGCTCACCAATACAGGGTGAAGCTTTCTTT
TRBJ1-1,-,-,13,TRBV7-2,CASSPPRYTEAFF,TGTGCCAGCAGCCCCCCTAGATACACTGAAGCTTTCTTT
TRBJ2-7,TRBD1,once,15,TRBV6-1,CASSAWTGEPYEQYF,TGTGCCAGCAGTGCCTGGACAGGGGAACCCTACGAGCAGTACTTC
TRBJ1-5,TRBD1,-,15,TRBV9,CASSAGTGNNQPQHF,TGTGCCAGCAGCGCAGGGACAGGTAACAATCAGCCCCAGCATTTT
TRBJ2-5,-,once,12,TRBV5-1,CASSLPGETQYF,TGCGCCAGCAGCCTCCCCGGAGAGACCCAGTACTTC
TRBJ2-5,-,once,12,TRBV5-1,CASSLEGETQYF,TGCGCCAGCAGCTTGGAGGGGGAGACCCAGTACTTC
TRBJ2-3,-,once,13,TRBV5-4,CASSSVAEDTQYF,TGTGCCAGCAGCTCCGTAGCGGAGGATACGCAGTATTTT
TRBJ2-3,TRBD2,-,15,TRBV6-5,CASSHAGGAADTQYF,TGTGCCAGCAGTCATGCGGGGGGCGCGGCAGATACGCAGTATTTT
TRBJ2-3,-,-,15,TRBV5-1,CASSLEWSVTDTQYF,TGCGCCAGCAGCTTGGAGTGGAGCGTAACAGATACGCAGTATTTT
TRBJ2-6,TRBD2,-,18,TRBV4-3,CASCELAGGPEGANVLTF,TGCGCCAGCTGCGAACTAGCGGGAGGGCCGGAGGGGGCCAACGTCCTGACTTTC
TRBJ2-3,TRBD2,few,15,TRBV9,CASSRGLAGADTQYF,TGTGCCAGCAGCCGAGGACTAGCGGGAGCAGATACGCAGTATTTT
TRBJ1-4,-,-,15,TRBV5-5,CASSSSPGINEKLFF,TGTGCCAGCAGCTCCTCTCCAGGGATTAATGAAAAACTGTTTTTT
TRBJ2-7,-,-,15,TRBV21-1,CASSKGTSSSYEQYF,TGTGCCAGCAGCAAAGGGACTAGCAGCTCCTACGAGCAGTACTTC
TRBJ2-1,-,-,12,TRBV6-6,CASSLRQHEQFF,TGTGCCAGCAGTCTTCGACAGCACGAGCAGTTCTTC
TRBJ2-1,TRBD2,-,16,TRBV30,CAWSPLTSGTDNEQFF,TGTGCCTGGAGTCCCCTGACTAGCGGGACTGACAATGAGCAGTTCTTC
TRBJ1-2,-,once,15,TRBV27,CASSLIYLGSYGYTF,TGTGCCAGCAGTTTAATTTATTTGGGCAGCTATGGCTACACCTTC
TRBJ2-2,TRBD1,-,17,TRBV7-3,CASSLTADRANTGELFF,TGTGCCAGCAGCTTAACTGCGGACAGGGCGAACACCGGGGAGCTGTTTTTT
TRBJ1-1,-,-,17,TRBV10-3,CAISESRRALSHTEAFF,TGTGCCATCAGTGAGTCCCGGCGGGCCCTGTCCCACACTGAAGCTTTCTTT
TRBJ2-7,-,-,13,TRBV18,CASSPLPRGEQYF,TGTGCCAGCTCACCACTTCCGAGAGGCGAGCAGTACTTC
TRBJ1-5,-,-,15,TRBV9,CASSSLDGANQPQHF,TGTGCCAGCAGCTCCCTCGACGGAGCCAATCAGCCCCAGCATTTT
TRBJ1-2,-,few,14,TRBV5-1,CASSSGEANYGYTF,TGCGCCAGCAGCTCCGGGGAAGCTAACTATGGCTACACCTTC
TRBJ1-6,-,-,18,TRBV21-1,CASSKEGPTGYIGSPLHF,TGTGCCAGCAGCAAAGAAGGGCCGACAGGGTATATCGGTTCACCCCTCCACTTT
TRBJ2-1,-,-,11,TRBV28,CASRRYNEQFF,TGTGCCAGCAGGCGATACAATGAGCAGTTCTTC
TRBJ2-2,-,-,15,TRBV6-1,CASRSLYRDTGELFF,TGTGCCAGCAGATCCCTATACAGGGACACCGGGGAGCTGTTTTTT
TRBJ2-1,TRBD2,few,14,TRBV11-1,CASSQGLAGIEQFF,TGTGCCAGCAGCCAGGGACTAGCGGGAATTGAGCAGTTCTTC
TRBJ2-1,-,few,14,TRBV29-1,CSVSPGQDYNEQFF,TGCAGCGTGAGCCCTGGGCAGGACTACAATGAGCAGTTCTTC
TRBJ2-6,TRBD1,-,16,TRBV10-3,CAIQGQGFSGANVLTF,TGTGCCATCCAGGGACAGGGATTCTCTGGGGCCAACGTCCTGACTTTC
TRBJ1-2,-,-,14,TRBV28,CASSLGHLNYGYTF,TGTGCCAGCAGTCTGGGACATCTGAACTATGGCTACACCTTC